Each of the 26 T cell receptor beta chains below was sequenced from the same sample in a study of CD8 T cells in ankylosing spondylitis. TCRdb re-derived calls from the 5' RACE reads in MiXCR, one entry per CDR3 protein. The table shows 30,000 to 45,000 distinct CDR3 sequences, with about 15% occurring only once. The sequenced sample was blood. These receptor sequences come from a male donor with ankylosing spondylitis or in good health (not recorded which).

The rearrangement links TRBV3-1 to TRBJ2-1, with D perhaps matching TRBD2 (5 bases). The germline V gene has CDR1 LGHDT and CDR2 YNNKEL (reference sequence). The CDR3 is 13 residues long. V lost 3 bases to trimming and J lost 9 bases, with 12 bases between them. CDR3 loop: CASSQKTGVEQFF. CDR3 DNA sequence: TGTGCCAGCAGCCAGAAAACCGGGGTTGAGCAGTTCTTC.

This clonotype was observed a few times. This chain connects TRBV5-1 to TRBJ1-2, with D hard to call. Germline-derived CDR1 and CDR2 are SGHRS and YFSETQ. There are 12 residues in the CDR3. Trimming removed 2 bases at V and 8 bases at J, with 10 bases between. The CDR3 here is CASSFSLEGYTF. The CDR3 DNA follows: TGCGCCAGCAGCTTTAGCCTCGAGGGCTACACCTTC.

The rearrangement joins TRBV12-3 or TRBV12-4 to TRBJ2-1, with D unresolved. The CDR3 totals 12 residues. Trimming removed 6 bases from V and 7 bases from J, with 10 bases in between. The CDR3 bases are TGTGCCAGCAGGCAAGCTAAAAATGAGCAGTTCTTC. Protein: CASRQAKNEQFF.

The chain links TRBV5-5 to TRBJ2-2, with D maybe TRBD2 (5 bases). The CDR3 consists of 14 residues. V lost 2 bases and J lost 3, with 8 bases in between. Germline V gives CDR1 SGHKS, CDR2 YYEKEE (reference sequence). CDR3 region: CASSLGLYTGELFF. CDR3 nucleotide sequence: TGTGCCAGCAGCTTAGGACTTTACACCGGGGAGCTGTTTTTT.

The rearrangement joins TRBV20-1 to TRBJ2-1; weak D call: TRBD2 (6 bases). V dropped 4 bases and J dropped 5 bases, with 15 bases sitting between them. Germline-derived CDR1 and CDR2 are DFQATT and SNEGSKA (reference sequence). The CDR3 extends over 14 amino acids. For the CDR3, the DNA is TGCAGTGCTATCCTTCGGCGGGGACACAATGAGCAGTTCTTC. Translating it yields CSAILRRGHNEQFF.

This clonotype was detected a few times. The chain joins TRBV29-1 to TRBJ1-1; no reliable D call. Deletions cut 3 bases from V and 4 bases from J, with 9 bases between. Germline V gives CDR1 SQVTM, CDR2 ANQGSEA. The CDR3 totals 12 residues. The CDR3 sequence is CSVDLSGTEAFF. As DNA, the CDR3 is TGCAGCGTTGATTTGTCGGGCACTGAAGCTTTCTTT.

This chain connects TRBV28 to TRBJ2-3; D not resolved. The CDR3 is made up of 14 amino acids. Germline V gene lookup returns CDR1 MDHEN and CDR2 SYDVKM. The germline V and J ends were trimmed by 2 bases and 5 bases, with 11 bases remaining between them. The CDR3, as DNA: TGTGCCAGCAGTTTACCGGGTTCTGGAGATACGCAGTATTTT. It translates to CASSLPGSGDTQYF.

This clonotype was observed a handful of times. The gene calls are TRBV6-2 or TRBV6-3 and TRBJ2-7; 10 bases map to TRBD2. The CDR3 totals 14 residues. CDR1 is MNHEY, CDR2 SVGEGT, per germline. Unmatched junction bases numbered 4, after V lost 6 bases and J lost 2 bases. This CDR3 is CASRLAGAPYEQYF. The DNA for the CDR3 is TGTGCCAGCAGGCTAGCGGGAGCCCCCTACGAGCAGTACTTC.

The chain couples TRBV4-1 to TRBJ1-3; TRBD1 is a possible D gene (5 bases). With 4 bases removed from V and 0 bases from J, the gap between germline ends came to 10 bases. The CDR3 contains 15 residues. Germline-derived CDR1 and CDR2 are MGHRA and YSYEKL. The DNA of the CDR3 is TGCGCCAGCAGCCGACAGATCGACTCTGGAAACACCATATATTTT. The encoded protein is CASSRQIDSGNTIYF.

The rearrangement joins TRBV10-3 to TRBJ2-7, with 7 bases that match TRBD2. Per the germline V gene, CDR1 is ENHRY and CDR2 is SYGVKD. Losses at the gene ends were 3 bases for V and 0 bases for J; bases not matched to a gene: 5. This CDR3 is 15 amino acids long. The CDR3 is CAISDSSGGSYEQYF. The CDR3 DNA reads TGTGCCATCAGTGATTCGTCGGGGGGCTCCTACGAGCAGTACTTC.

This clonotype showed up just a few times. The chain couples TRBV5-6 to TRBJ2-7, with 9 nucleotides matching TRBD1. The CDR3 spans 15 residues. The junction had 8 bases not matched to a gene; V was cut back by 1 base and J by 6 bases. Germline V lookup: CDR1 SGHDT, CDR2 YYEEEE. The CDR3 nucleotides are TGTGCCAGCAGCTTGATGGGACAGGGAGTTTCCGAGCAGTACGTC. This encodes CASSLMGQGVSEQYV.

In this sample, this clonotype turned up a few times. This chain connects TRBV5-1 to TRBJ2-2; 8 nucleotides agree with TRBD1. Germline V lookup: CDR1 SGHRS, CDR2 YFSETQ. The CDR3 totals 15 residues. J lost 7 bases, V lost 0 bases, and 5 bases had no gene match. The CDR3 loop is CASSLERQGYGELFF. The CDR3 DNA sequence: TGCGCCAGCAGCTTGGAACGACAGGGGTACGGGGAGCTGTTTTTT. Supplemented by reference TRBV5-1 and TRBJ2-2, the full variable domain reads KAGVTQTPRYLIKTRGQQVTLSCSPISGHRSVSWYQQTPGQGLQFLFEYFSETQRNKGNFPGRFSGRQFSNSRSEMNVSTLELGDSALYLCASSLERQGYGELFFGEGSRLTVL.

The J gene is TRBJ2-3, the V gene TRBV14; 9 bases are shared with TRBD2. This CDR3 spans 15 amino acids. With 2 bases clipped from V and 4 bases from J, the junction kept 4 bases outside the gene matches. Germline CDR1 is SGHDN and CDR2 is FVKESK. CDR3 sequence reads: CASSQIAGAADTQYF. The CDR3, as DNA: TGTGCCAGCAGCCAAATAGCGGGGGCGGCAGATACGCAGTATTTT.

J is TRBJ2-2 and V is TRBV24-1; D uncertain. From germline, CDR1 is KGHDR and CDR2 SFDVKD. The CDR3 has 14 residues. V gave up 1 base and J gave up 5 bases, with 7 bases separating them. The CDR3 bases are TGTGCCACCAGTGATTTAAGCGTTACCGGGGAGCTGTTTTTT. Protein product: CATSDLSVTGELFF.

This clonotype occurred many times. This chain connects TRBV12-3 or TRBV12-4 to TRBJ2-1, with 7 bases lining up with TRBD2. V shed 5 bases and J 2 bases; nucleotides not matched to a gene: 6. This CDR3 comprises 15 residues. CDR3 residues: CASSLFGGTYNEQFF. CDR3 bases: TGTGCCAGCAGTCTTTTCGGGGGGACCTACAATGAGCAGTTCTTC.

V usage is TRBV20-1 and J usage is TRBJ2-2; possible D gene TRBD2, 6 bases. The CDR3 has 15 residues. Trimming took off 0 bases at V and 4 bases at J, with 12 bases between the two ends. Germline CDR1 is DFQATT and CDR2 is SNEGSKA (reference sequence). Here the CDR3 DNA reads TGCAGTGCTAGAGAGGCCGGGAGAAGCACCGGGGAGCTGTTTTTT. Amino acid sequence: CSAREAGRSTGELFF.

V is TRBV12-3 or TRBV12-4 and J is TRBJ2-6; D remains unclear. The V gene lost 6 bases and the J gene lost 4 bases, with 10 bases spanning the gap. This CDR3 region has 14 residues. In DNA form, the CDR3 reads TGTGCCAGCAGCCCCGGTAAGGGGGCCAACGTCCTGACTTTC. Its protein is CASSPGKGANVLTF.

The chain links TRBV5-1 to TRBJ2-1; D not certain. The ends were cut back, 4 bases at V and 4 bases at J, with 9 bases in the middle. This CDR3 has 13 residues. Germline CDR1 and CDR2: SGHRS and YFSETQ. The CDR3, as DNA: TGCGCCAGCAGCGTGGAGCTTTACAATGAGCAGTTCTTC. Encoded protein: CASSVELYNEQFF.

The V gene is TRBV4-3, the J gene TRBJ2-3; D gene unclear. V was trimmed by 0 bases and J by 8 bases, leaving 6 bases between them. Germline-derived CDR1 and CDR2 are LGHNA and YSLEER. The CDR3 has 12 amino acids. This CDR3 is CASSQDIRTQYF. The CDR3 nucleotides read TGCGCCAGCAGCCAAGATATCCGTACGCAGTATTTT.

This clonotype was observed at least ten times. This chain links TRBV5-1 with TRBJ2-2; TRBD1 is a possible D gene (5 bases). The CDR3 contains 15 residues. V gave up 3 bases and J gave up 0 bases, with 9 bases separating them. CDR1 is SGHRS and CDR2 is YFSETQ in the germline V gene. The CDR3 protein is CASSSAQANTGELFF. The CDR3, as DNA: TGCGCCAGCAGCTCGGCACAGGCGAACACCGGGGAGCTGTTTTTT.

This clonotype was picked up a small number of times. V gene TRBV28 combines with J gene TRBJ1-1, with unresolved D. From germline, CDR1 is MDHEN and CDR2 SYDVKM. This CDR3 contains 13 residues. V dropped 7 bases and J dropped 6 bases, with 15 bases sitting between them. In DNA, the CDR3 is TGTGCCAGCACCGACGCGACACCCCCTGAAGCTTTCTTT. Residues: CASTDATPPEAFF.

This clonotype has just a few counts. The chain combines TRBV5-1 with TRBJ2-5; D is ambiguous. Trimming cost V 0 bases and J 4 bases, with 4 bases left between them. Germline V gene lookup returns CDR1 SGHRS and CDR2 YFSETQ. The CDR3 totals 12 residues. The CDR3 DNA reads TGCGCCAGCAGCTTGGTAAGAGAGACCCAGTACTTC. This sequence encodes CASSLVRETQYF.

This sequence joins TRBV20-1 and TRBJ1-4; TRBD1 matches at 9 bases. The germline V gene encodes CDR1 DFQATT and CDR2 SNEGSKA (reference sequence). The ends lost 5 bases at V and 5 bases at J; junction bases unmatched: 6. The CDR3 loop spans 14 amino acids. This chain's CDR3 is CSAGRTGENEKLFF. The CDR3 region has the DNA TGCAGTGCTGGTCGGACAGGGGAGAATGAAAAACTGTTTTTT.

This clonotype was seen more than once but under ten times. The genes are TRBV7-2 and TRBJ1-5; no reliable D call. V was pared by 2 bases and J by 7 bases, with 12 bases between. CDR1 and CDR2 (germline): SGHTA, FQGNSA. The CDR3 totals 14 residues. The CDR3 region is CASSLTNQGQPQHF. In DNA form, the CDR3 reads TGTGCCAGCAGCTTAACCAACCAAGGCCAGCCCCAGCATTTT.

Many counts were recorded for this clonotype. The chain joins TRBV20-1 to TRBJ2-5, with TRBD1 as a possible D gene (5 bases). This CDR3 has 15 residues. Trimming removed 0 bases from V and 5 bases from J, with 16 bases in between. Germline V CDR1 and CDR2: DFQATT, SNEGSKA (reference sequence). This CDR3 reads CSARDLQGWTETQYF. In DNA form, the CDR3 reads TGCAGTGCTAGAGATCTCCAGGGCTGGACGGAGACCCAGTACTTC.

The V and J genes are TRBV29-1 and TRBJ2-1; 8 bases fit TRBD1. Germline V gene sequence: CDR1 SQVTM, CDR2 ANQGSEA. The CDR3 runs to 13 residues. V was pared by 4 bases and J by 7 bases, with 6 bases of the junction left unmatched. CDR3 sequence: CSVVTGDKNEQFF. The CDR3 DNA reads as TGCAGCGTTGTGACAGGGGATAAGAATGAGCAGTTCTTC.